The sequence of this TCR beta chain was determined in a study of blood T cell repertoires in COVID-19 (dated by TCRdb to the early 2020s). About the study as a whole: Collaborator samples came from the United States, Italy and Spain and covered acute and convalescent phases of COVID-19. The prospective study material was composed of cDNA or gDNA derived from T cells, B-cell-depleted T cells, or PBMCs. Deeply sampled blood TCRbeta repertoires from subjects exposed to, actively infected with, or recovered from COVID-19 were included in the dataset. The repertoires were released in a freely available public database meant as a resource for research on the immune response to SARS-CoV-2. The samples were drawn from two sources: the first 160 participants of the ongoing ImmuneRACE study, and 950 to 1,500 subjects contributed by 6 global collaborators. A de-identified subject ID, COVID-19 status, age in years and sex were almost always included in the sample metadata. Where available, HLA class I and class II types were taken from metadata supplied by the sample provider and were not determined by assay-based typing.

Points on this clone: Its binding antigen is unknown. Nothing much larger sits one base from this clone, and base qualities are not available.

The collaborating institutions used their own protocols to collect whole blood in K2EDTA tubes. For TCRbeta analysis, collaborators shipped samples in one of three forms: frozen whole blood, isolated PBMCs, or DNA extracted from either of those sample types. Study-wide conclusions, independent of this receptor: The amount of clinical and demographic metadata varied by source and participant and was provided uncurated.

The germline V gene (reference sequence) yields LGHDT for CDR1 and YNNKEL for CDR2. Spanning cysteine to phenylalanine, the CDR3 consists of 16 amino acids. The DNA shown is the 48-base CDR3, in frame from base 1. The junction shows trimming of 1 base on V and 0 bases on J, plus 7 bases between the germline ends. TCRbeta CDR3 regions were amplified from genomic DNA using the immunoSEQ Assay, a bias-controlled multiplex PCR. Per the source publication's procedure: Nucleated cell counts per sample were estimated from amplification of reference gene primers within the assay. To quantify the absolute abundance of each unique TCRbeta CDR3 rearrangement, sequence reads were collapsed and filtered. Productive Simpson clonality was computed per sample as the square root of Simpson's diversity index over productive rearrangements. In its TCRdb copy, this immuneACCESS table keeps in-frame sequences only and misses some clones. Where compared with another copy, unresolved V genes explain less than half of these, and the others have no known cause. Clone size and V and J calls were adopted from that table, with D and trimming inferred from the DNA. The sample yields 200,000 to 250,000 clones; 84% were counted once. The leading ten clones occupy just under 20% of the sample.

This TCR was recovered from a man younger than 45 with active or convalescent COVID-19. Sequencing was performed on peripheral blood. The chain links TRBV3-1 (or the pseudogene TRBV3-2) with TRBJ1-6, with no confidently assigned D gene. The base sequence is TGTGCCAGCAGCCAAGGGTACAGCTCCTATAATTCACCCCTCCACTTT. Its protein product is CASSQGYSSYNSPLHF.